This T cell receptor (beta chain) was observed in a study of T cell changes during pregnancy in multiple sclerosis. Data came from immunoSEQ multiplex PCR; TCRdb stores just in-frame clones and leaves some out. The table has 40,000 or so clones, more than 70% seen once; the top ten hold approximately 4%. The sample was CD8+ T cells from peripheral blood mononuclear cells, taken in the first trimester of pregnancy. The sequence came from a female donor with multiple sclerosis, enrolled in a pregnancy study.

CDR3 amino acids: CASSYRGLDTEAFF. The DNA of the CDR3 is TGTGCCAGCAGCTACAGGGGGCTTGACACTGAAGCTTTCTTT. This chain connects TRBV6-6 to TRBJ1-1, with 9 bases aligning to TRBD1. This CDR3 is built from 14 residues. Unmatched junction bases numbered 5, after V lost 6 bases and J lost 3 bases. The germline V gene has CDR1 MNHNY and CDR2 SVGAGI (reference sequence).